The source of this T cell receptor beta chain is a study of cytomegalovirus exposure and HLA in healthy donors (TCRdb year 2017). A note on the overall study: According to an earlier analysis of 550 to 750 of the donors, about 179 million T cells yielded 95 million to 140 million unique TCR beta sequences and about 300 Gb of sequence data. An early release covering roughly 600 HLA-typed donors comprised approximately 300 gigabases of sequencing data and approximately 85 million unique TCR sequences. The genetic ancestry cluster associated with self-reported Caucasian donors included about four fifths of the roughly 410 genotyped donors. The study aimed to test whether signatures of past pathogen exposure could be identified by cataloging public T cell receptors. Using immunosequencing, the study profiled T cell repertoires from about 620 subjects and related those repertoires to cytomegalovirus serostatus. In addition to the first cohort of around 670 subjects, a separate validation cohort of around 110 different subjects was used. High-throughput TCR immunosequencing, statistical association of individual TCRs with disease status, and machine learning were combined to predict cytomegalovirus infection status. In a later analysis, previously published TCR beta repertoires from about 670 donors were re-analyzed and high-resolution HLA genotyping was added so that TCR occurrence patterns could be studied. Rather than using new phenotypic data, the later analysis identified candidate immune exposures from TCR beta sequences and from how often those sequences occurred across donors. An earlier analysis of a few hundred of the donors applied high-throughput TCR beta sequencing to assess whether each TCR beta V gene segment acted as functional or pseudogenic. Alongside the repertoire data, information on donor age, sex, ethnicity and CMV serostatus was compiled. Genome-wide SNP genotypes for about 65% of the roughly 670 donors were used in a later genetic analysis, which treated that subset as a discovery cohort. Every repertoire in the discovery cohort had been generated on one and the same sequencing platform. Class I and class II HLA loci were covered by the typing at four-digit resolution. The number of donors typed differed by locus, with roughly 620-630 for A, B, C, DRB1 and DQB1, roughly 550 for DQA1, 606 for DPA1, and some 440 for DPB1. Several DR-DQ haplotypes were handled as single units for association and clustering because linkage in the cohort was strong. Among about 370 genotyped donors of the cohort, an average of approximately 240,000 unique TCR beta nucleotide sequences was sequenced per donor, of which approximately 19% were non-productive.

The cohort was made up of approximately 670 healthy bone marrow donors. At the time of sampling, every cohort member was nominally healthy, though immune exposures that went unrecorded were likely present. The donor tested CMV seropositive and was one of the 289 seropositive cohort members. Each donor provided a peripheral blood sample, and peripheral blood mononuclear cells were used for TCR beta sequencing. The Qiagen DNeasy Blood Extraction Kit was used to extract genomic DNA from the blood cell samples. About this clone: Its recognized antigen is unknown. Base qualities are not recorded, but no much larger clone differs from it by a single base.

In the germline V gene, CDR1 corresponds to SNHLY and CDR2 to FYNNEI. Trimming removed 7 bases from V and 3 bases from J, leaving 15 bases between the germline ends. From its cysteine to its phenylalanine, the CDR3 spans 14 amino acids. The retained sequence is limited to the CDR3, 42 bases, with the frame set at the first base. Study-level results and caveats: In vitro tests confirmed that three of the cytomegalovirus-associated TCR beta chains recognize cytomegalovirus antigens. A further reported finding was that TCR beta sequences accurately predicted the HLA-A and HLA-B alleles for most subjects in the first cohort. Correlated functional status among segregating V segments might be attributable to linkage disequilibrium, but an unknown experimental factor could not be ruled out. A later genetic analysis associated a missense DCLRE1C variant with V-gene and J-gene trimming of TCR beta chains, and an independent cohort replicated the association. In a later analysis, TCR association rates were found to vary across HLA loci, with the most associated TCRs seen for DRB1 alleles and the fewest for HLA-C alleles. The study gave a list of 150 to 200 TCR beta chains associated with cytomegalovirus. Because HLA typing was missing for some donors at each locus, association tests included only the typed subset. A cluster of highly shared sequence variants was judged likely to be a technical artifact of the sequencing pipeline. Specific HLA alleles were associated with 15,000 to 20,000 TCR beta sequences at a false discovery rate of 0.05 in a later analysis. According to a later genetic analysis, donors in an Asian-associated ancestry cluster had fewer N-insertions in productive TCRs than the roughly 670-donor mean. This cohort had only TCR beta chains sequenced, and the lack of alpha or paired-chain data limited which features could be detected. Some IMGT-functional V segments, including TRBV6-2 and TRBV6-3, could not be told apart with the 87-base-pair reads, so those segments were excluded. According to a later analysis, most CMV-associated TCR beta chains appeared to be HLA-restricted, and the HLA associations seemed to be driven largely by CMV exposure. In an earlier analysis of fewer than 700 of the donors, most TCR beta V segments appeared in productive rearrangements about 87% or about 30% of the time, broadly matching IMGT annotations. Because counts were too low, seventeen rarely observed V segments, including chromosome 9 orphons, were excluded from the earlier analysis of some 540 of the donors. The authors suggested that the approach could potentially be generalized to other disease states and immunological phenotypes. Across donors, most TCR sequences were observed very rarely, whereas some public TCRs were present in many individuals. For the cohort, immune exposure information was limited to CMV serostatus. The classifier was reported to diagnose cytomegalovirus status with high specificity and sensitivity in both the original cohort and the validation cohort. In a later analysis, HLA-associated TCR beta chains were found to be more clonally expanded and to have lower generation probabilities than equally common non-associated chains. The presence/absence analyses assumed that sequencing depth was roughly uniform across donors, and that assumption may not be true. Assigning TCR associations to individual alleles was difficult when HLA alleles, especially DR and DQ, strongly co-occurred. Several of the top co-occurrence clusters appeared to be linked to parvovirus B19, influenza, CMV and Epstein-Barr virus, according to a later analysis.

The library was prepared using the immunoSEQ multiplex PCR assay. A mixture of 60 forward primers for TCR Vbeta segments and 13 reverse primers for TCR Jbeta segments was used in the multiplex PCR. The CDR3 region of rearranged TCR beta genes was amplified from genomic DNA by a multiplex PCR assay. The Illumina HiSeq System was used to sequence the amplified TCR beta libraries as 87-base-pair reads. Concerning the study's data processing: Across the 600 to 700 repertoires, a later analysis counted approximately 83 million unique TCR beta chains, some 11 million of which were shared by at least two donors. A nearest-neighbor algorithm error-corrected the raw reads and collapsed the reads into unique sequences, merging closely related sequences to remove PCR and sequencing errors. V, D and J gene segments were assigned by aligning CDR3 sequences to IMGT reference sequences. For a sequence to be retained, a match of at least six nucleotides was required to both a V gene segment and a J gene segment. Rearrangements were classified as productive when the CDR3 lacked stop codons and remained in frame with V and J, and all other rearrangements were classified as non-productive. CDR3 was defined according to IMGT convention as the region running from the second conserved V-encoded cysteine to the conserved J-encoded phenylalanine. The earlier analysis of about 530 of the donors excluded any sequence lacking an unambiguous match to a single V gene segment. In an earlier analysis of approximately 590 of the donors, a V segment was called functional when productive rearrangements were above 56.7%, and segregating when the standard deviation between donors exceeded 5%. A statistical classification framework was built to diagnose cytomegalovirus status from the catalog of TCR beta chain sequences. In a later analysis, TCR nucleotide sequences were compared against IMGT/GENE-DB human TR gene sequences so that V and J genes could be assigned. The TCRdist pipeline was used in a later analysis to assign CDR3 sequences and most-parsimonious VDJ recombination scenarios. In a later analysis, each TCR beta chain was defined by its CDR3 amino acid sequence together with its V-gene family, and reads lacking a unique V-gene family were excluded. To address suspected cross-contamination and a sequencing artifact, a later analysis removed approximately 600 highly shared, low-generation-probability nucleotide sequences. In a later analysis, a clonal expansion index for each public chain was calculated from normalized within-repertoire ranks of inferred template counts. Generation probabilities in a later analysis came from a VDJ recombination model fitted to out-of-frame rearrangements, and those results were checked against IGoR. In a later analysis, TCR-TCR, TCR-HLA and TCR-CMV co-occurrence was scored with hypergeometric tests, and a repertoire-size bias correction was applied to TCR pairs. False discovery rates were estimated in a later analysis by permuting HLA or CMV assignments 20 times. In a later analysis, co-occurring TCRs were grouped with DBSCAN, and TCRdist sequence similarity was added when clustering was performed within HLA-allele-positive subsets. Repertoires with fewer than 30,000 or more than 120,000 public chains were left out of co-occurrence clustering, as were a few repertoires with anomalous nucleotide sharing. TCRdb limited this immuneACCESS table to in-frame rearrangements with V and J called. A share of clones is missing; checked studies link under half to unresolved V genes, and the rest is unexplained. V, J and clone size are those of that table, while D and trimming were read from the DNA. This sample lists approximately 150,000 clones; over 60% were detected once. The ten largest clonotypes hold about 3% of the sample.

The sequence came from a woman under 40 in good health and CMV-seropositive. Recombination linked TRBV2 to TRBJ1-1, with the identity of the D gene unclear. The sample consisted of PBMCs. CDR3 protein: CASTAIVGYTEAFF. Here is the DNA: TGTGCCAGCACCGCTATAGTCGGTTACACTGAAGCTTTCTTT.